Shown below are 2 T cell receptor beta chains from a single sample sequenced in a study of PD-L1 blockade in urothelial cancer. Profiling relied on immunoSEQ multiplex PCR, and the TCRdb table lists in-frame clones only, not all of them. The sample has approximately 120,000 clones; around 88% are singletons. Noted time point: peripheral blood 6 weeks after treatment start. Sample: PBMCs, taken around atezolizumab (anti-PD-L1) treatment. The receptors shown here come from a man aged 50 or older with urothelial cancer.

The V gene is TRBV19, the J gene TRBJ1-6; no definite D call. V lost 8 bases and J 9 bases, leaving 17 bases between the germline ends. Looked up from germline, CDR1 is LNHDA and CDR2 is SQIVND (reference sequence). The CDR3 is 14 amino acids. This CDR3 is CASFSLQAGSPLHF. CDR3 DNA sequence: TGTGCCAGTTTTTCGCTCCAGGCGGGTTCACCCCTCCACTTT.

This chain connects TRBV19 to TRBJ2-4, with a possible D match to TRBD1 (6 bases). The CDR3 spans 14 residues. With 3 bases removed from V and 1 base from J, the gap between germline ends came to 7 bases. Germline lookup yields CDR1 LNHDA and CDR2 SQIVND (reference sequence). The CDR3: CASSIRGAKNIQYF. For the CDR3, the DNA is TGTGCCAGTAGTATTAGGGGGGCCAAAAACATTCAGTACTTC.